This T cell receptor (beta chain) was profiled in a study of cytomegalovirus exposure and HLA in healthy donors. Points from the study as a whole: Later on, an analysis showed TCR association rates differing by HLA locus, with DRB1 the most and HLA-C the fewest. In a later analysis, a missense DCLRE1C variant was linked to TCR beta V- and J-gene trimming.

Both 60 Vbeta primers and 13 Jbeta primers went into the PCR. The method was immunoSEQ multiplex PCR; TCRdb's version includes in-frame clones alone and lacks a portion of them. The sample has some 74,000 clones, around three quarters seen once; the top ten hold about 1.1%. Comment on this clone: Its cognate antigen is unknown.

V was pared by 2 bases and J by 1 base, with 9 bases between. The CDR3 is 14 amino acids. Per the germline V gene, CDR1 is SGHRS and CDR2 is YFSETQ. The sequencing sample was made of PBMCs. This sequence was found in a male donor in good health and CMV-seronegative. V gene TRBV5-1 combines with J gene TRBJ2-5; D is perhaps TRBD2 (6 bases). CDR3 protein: CASSLGGPQETQYF. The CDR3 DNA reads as TGCGCCAGCAGCTTAGGAGGGCCCCAAGAGACCCAGTACTTC. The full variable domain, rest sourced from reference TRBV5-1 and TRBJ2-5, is KAGVTQTPRYLIKTRGQQVTLSCSPISGHRSVSWYQQTPGQGLQFLFEYFSETQRNKGNFPGRFSGRQFSNSRSEMNVSTLELGDSALYLCASSLGGPQETQYFGPGTRLLVL.